Listed here are 10 T cell receptor beta chains from one sample, sequenced in a study of immune cell composition in non-small cell lung cancer (dated by TCRdb to 2016 to 2017). Normal lung samples came from the same patient and were non-adjacent lung tissue collected as far from the tumour as possible, with a minimum distance of 3 cm. Libraries were constructed by the immunoSEQ multiplex PCR assay. Not all clones reach the TCRdb copy of this immuneACCESS table, which keeps in-frame sequences only. Checked studies attribute under half of the gap to unresolved V genes and leave the rest unexplained. The sample table lists 5,500 to 7,000 clones, 60% to 75% of them with a count of one. About 5% of the sample is taken by the ten largest. What was sequenced was non-adjacent lung tissue. The receptors come from a human donor with non-small cell lung cancer.

This sequence joins TRBV6-1 and TRBJ1-4, with D perhaps TRBD1 (6 bases). CDR3 length: 13 residues. V was pared by 2 bases and J by 14 bases, with 15 bases between. Germline CDR1 MNHNS, CDR2 SASEGT. The chain's CDR3 is CASSEYGQKSLFF. The CDR3 region has the DNA TGTGCCAGCAGTGAATACGGACAGAAATCGCTGTTTTTT.

The CDR3 is CASSFRYEQYF. The DNA for the CDR3 is TGTGCCAGCAGTTTCCGCTACGAGCAGTACTTC. This chain uses TRBV28 with TRBJ2-7, with D unclear. There are 11 residues in the CDR3. The V end lost 3 bases, the J end lost 3 bases, and 3 bases lay between the germline ends. Germline CDR1 MDHEN, CDR2 SYDVKM.

Only a few counts were recorded for this clone. The genes are TRBV19 and TRBJ2-4, with 9 bases lining up with TRBD1. Germline V CDR1 and CDR2: LNHDA, SQIVND (reference sequence). The CDR3 has 15 amino acids. After removal of 4 bases from V and 4 bases from J, the junction contained 5 bases not matched to a gene. The CDR3 nucleotides are TGTGCCAGTAGTAGGGGACAGGGTGGGAAAAACATTCAGTACTTC. It is translated as CASSRGQGGKNIQYF.

The table lists this clone with a count of one. This chain joins TRBV18 and TRBJ2-7; perhaps TRBD1 as D (6 bases). The germline V and J ends were trimmed by 6 bases and 7 bases, with 16 bases remaining between them. There are 13 residues in the CDR3. Germline lookup yields CDR1 KGHSH and CDR2 LQKENI. The CDR3 here is CASSTEGTMEQYF. The CDR3 DNA reads TGTGCCAGCTCCACCGAGGGGACAATGGAGCAGTACTTC. Full variable domain (rest looked up from reference TRBV18 and TRBJ2-7): NAGVMQNPRHLVRRRGQEARLRCSPMKGHSHVYWYRQLPEEGLKFMVYLQKENIIDESGMPKERFSAEFPKEGPSILRIQQVVRGDSAAYFCASSTEGTMEQYFGPGTRLTVT.

The rearrangement links TRBV5-1 to TRBJ2-6; unclear D gene. CDR3 length: 14 amino acids. Germline V gives CDR1 SGHRS, CDR2 YFSETQ. Trimming removed 7 bases at V and 0 bases at J, with 8 bases between. The CDR3 DNA is TGCGCCAGCCTTTCTAACTCTGGGGCCAACGTCCTGACTTTC. Amino acid sequence: CASLSNSGANVLTF.

This chain links TRBV7-2 with TRBJ2-7, with 7 bases identical to TRBD2. CDR1 is SGHTA, CDR2 FQGNSA, per germline. CDR3 size: 15 residues. V gave up 2 bases and J gave up 2 bases; unmatched junction bases: 6. CDR3 residues: CASSLRGEFAYEQYF. CDR3 nucleotide sequence: TGTGCCAGCAGCTTACGGGGGGAATTCGCCTACGAGCAGTACTTC. The variable domain in full, with the rest retrieved from reference TRBV7-2 and TRBJ2-7, is GAGVSQSPSNKVTEKGKDVELRCDPISGHTALYWYRQSLGQGLEFLIYFQGNSAPDKSGLPSDRFSAERTGGSVSTLTIQRTQQEDSAVYLCASSLRGEFAYEQYFGPGTRLTVT.

This sequence joins TRBV6-1 and TRBJ1-1; the D gene is possibly TRBD1 (5 bases). Germline V CDR1 and CDR2: MNHNS, SASEGT. The V gene lost 6 bases and the J gene lost 3 bases, with 14 bases spanning the gap. The CDR3 loop spans 14 amino acids. CDR3 region: CASRVQAWDTEAFF. In nucleotides, the CDR3 is TGTGCCAGCAGAGTACAGGCGTGGGACACTGAAGCTTTCTTT.

The chain is built from TRBV6-1 and TRBJ1-2, with D unclear. The CDR3 length is 13 residues. V lost 2 bases and J lost 3, with 7 bases in between. The germline V gene has CDR1 MNHNS and CDR2 SASEGT. CDR3 nucleotides: TGTGCCAGCAGTGAAAGCCTTCACTATGGCTACACCTTC. It translates to CASSESLHYGYTF.

This clone was seen more than once but under ten times. V gene TRBV5-1 combines with J gene TRBJ2-2; 10 bases match TRBD2. Germline V gene sequence: CDR1 SGHRS, CDR2 YFSETQ. The CDR3 spans 16 residues. The ends lost 3 bases at V and 1 base at J; junction bases unmatched: 3. The CDR3: CASSSLAGGNTGELFF. DNA of the CDR3: TGCGCCAGCAGCTCCTTAGCGGGGGGGAACACCGGGGAGCTGTTTTTT.

V gene TRBV29-1 combines with J gene TRBJ1-1, with D uncertain. Per the germline V gene, CDR1 is SQVTM and CDR2 is ANQGSEA. Trimming shortened V by 7 bases and J by 0 bases, and 12 bases separated the two germline ends. CDR3 length: 13 amino acids. The DNA of the CDR3 is TGCAGCGCCCAACAACTAATGAACACTGAAGCTTTCTTT. Translated: CSAQQLMNTEAFF.